Below, one T cell receptor beta chain is given with its context. Its antigen specificity is not known. There are no base qualities to consult, and no much larger clone falls within one base. The cohort consisted of fewer than 700 healthy bone marrow donors. Cohort members were all nominally healthy when sampled, although unrecorded immune exposures were likely present. The donor tested CMV seronegative, placing the donor among the approximately 360 seronegative members of the cohort. A peripheral blood sample was provided by each donor, and peripheral blood mononuclear cells were used for TCR beta sequencing. The Qiagen DNeasy Blood Extraction Kit was used to extract genomic DNA from the blood cell samples. Per the germline V gene, MGHRA is the CDR1 and YSYEKL is the CDR2. Reading from cysteine to phenylalanine, the CDR3 counts 16 amino acids. Only CDR3 DNA is held: 48 bases, read in frame from base 1. The V and J ends are trimmed by 1 base and 4 bases, leaving 16 bases between them.

Libraries were made using the immunoSEQ multiplex PCR assay. For the multiplex PCR, a mixture combining 60 forward primers for TCR Vbeta segments and 13 reverse primers for TCR Jbeta segments was used. A multiplex PCR assay on genomic DNA amplified the CDR3 region of rearranged TCR beta genes. The Illumina HiSeq System was used to sequence the amplified TCR beta libraries as 87-base-pair reads. Turning to the authors' computational methods: In a later analysis, about 80 million unique TCR beta chains were counted across the 500 to 700 repertoires, and around 11 million of these chains were shared by at least two donors. A nearest-neighbor algorithm error-corrected the raw reads and collapsed the reads into unique sequences, merging closely related sequences to remove PCR and sequencing errors. CDR3 sequences were aligned to IMGT reference sequences to assign V, D and J gene segments. Each retained sequence needed at least a six-nucleotide match to both a V gene segment and a J gene segment. A rearrangement counted as productive if the CDR3 had no stop codons and remained in frame with V and J, and every other rearrangement counted as non-productive. CDR3 was defined by IMGT convention, running from the second conserved V-encoded cysteine to the conserved J-encoded phenylalanine. The earlier analysis of 500 to 600 of the donors excluded sequences that lacked an unambiguous match to a single V gene segment. An earlier analysis of several hundred of the donors called V segments functional above 56.7% productive rearrangements and segregating when the between-donor standard deviation exceeded 5%. A statistical classification framework was developed to diagnose cytomegalovirus status using the catalog of TCR beta chain sequences. In a later analysis, V and J genes were assigned by comparing TCR nucleotide sequences against IMGT/GENE-DB human TR gene sequences. The TCRdist pipeline was used in a later analysis to assign CDR3 sequences and most-parsimonious VDJ recombination scenarios. In a later analysis, each TCR beta chain was defined by its CDR3 amino acid sequence together with its V-gene family, and reads lacking a unique V-gene family were excluded. As a way to deal with suspected cross-contamination and a sequencing artifact, a later analysis dropped 450 to 600 nucleotide sequences that were highly shared and had low generation probability. For each public chain, a later analysis derived a clonal expansion index from normalized ranks of inferred template counts within each repertoire. Generation probabilities in a later analysis came from a VDJ recombination model fitted to out-of-frame rearrangements, and those results were checked against IGoR. In a later analysis, hypergeometric tests were used to score TCR-TCR, TCR-HLA and TCR-CMV co-occurrence, with a repertoire-size bias correction applied to TCR pairs. False discovery rates were estimated in a later analysis by permuting HLA or CMV assignments 20 times. A later analysis grouped co-occurring TCRs with DBSCAN, adding TCRdist sequence similarity when clustering within HLA-allele-positive subsets. Repertoires with fewer than 30,000 or more than 120,000 public chains were left out of co-occurrence clustering, as were five repertoires with anomalous nucleotide sharing. TCRdb's version of the immuneACCESS table is confined to in-frame rearrangements and falls short of the full clone set. An unresolved V gene accounts for under half of the shortfall where checked; the remainder is of unknown origin. D and trimming were read from the DNA, whereas the V and J calls and clone size are those reported in that table. The table for this sample lists 150,000 to 200,000 clones; around 82% of them were counted only once. The top ten clones comprise 0.35% to 0.4% of the sample.

The record originates from a study of cytomegalovirus exposure and HLA in healthy donors (dated by TCRdb to 2017 to 2019). In terms of the full investigation: According to an earlier analysis of around 600 of the donors, some 180 million T cells yielded roughly 100 million unique TCR beta sequences and around 300 Gb of sequence data. A later analysis re-examined previously published TCR beta repertoires from about 670 donors and added high-resolution HLA genotyping to investigate patterns of TCR occurrence. The T cell repertoires of under 750 subjects were profiled by immunosequencing and related to cytomegalovirus serostatus. Of the 398 genotyped donors, around 81% fell in the genetic ancestry cluster associated with self-reported Caucasian donors. Genome-wide SNP genotypes for about three fifths of the 666 donors were used in a later genetic analysis, which treated that subset as a discovery cohort. The number of typed donors differed by locus: roughly 629-640 for A, B, C, DRB1 and DQB1; approximately 530 for DQA1; around 610 for DPA1; and about 450 for DPB1. To predict cytomegalovirus infection status, the study combined high-throughput TCR immunosequencing, statistical association of individual TCRs with disease status, and machine learning. An earlier analysis of around 580 of the donors used high-throughput TCR beta sequencing to judge whether each TCR beta V gene segment behaved as functional or pseudogenic. Because of strong linkage in the cohort, roughly five DR-DQ haplotypes were treated as single units for association and clustering. HLA typing included class I and class II loci at four-digit resolution. The later analysis used no new phenotypic data to find candidate immune exposures, relying instead on TCR beta sequences and their occurrence across donors. In addition to the first cohort of 650 to 800 subjects, a separate validation cohort of 130 or so different subjects was used. The aim of the study was to test whether cataloging public T cell receptors could identify signatures of past pathogen exposure. An early release that covered some 640 HLA-typed donors contained around 300 gigabases of sequencing data and 65 million to 100 million unique TCR sequences. Every repertoire in the discovery cohort had been generated on one and the same sequencing platform. Across around 400 genotyped donors of the cohort, an average of about 240,000 unique TCR beta nucleotide sequences per donor were sequenced, and 15% to 20% of those sequences were non-productive. Donor age, sex, ethnicity and CMV serostatus were compiled alongside the repertoire data. What the authors observed across the whole study: According to the authors, the approach could potentially be generalized to other disease states and immunological phenotypes. Compared with equally common non-associated chains, HLA-associated TCR beta chains in a later analysis were more clonally expanded and had lower generation probabilities. V-gene and J-gene trimming of TCR beta chains was associated with a missense DCLRE1C variant in a later genetic analysis, and the association was replicated in an independent cohort. A few of the identified cytomegalovirus-associated TCR beta chains were confirmed in vitro to be specific for cytomegalovirus antigens. In the study, 150 to 200 TCR beta chains were listed as associated with cytomegalovirus. A later genetic analysis reported fewer N-insertions in productive TCRs among donors in an Asian-associated ancestry cluster than the roughly 640-donor mean. A further reported finding was that TCR beta sequences accurately predicted the HLA-A and HLA-B alleles for most subjects in the first cohort. The earlier analysis of around 600 of the donors excluded 15 to 20 rarely observed V segments, including chromosome 9 orphons, because counts were too low. Some IMGT-functional V segments, including TRBV6-2 and TRBV6-3, could not be distinguished by the 87-base-pair reads and were therefore excluded. An earlier analysis of 587 of the donors showed that most TCR beta V segments appeared in productive rearrangements either about 90% or about 30% of the time, which broadly matched IMGT annotations. According to a later analysis, most CMV-associated TCR beta chains appeared to be HLA-restricted, and the HLA associations seemed to be driven largely by CMV exposure. Immune exposure information for the cohort was limited to CMV serostatus. Most TCR sequences were seen in very few donors, while some public TCRs were found in many individuals. A later analysis reported that several top co-occurrence clusters appeared linked to parvovirus B19, influenza, CMV and Epstein-Barr virus. Correlated functional status among segregating V segments might be attributable to linkage disequilibrium, but an unknown experimental factor could not be ruled out. When HLA alleles, especially DR and DQ, strongly co-occurred, attributing TCR associations to individual alleles was difficult. The classifier was reported to diagnose cytomegalovirus status with high specificity and sensitivity in both the original and validation cohorts. Presence/absence analyses assumed roughly uniform sequencing depth across donors, an assumption that may not hold. In this cohort, only TCR beta chains were sequenced, and detectable features were limited by the absence of alpha or paired-chain data. The sequencing pipeline was judged likely to have produced a cluster of highly shared sequence variants as a technical artifact. A later analysis found that TCR association rates varied across HLA loci, with DRB1 alleles showing the most associated TCRs and HLA-C alleles the fewest. Because some donors lacked HLA typing at each locus, the association tests relied only on the typed subset. Specific HLA alleles were associated with 16,951 TCR beta sequences at a false discovery rate of 0.05 in a later analysis.

Rearrangement joined TRBV4-1 to TRBJ1-2; TRBD1 is a possible D gene, resting on 5 matching bases. The sequence derives from a boy under 10 years old in good health and CMV-seronegative. Sample: PBMCs. The DNA reads as follows: TGCGCCAGCAGCCAAGCGACGAGGGGACTGCCCTATGGCTACACCTTC. It translates to CASSQATRGLPYGYTF.